These 29 T cell receptor beta chains came from one sample sequenced in a study of glioma-infiltrating T cells after dendritic cell vaccination. Indicated time point: after dendritic cell vaccination, including at tumor progression/relapse. Profiled with immunoSEQ multiplex PCR; TCRdb holds only in-frame clones, not every one. The table shows about 58,000 clones, with approximately 80% occurring only once. This material consisted of blood, taken after dendritic cell vaccination. The receptors shown here come from a human donor with glioblastoma.

The genes are TRBV28 and TRBJ1-1, with TRBD1 as a possible D gene (6 bases). This CDR3 contains 14 residues. Germline CDR1 reads MDHEN; CDR2 reads SYDVKM. V dropped 5 bases and J dropped 4 bases, with 14 bases sitting between them. The CDR3 here is CASSASGEGTEAFF. The CDR3, as DNA: TGTGCCAGCAGTGCATCAGGGGAGGGCACTGAAGCTTTCTTT.

This chain uses TRBV7-6 with TRBJ2-3, with no clear D. There are 13 residues in the CDR3. The germline V gene encodes CDR1 SGHVS and CDR2 FNYEAQ. V lost 5 bases and J lost 2, with 8 bases in between. This chain's CDR3 is CASSLLNTDTQYF. Written as DNA, the CDR3 is TGTGCCAGCAGCCTACTCAACACAGATACGCAGTATTTT.

This clone appeared a few times. The chain links TRBV27 to TRBJ2-7, with D possibly TRBD2 on 5 matching bases. The CDR3 runs to 14 residues. CDR1 MNHEY and CDR2 SMNVEV come from the germline V gene (reference sequence). The ends were cut back, 3 bases at V and 2 bases at J, with 11 bases in the middle. The CDR3 spells CASSFRGSPYEQYF. The CDR3 region has the DNA TGTGCCAGCAGTTTCCGGGGATCGCCCTACGAGCAGTACTTC.

The V gene is TRBV27, the J gene TRBJ2-5; perhaps TRBD2 as D (6 bases). The V gene's germline CDR1 is MNHEY and CDR2 SMNVEV (reference sequence). Trimming pared 3 bases from V and 5 bases from J, leaving 13 bases between. This CDR3 comprises 14 residues. The CDR3 sequence is CASSFQVGGETQYF. The CDR3 bases are TGTGCCAGCAGTTTCCAGGTTGGAGGGGAGACCCAGTACTTC.

The V gene is TRBV5-4, the J gene TRBJ1-1; tentative D call: TRBD1 (6 bases). V lost 4 bases and J 2 bases, leaving 9 bases between the germline ends. CDR1 is SGHNT and CDR2 is YYREEE in the germline V gene (reference sequence). This CDR3 spans 13 amino acids. CDR3 protein: CASSEDRNTEAFF. CDR3 DNA: TGTGCCAGCAGCGAGGACAGAAACACTGAAGCTTTCTTT.

The V call is TRBV29-1, the J call TRBJ1-5, with D perhaps matching TRBD1 (6 bases). CDR3 length equals 13 residues. The germline V gene encodes CDR1 SQVTM and CDR2 ANQGSEA. Trimming stripped 7 bases from V and 4 bases from J, with 14 bases between. The CDR3: CSAQPGQNQPQHF. CDR3 nucleotides: TGCAGCGCCCAACCCGGACAGAATCAGCCCCAGCATTTT.

This clone showed up just a few times. The chain has TRBV6-4 and TRBJ1-6, with 8 nucleotides matching TRBD1. After removal of 3 bases from V and 6 bases from J, the junction contained 4 bases not matched to a gene. The CDR3 loop spans 15 amino acids. Germline CDR1 reads MRHNA; CDR2 reads SNTAGT. The CDR3 bases are TGTGCCAGCAGTGAAGACAGGGGCGTTAATTCACCCCTCCACTTT. Encoded protein: CASSEDRGVNSPLHF.

This chain connects TRBV4-3 to TRBJ2-1; 8 nucleotides match TRBD2. V lost 0 bases and J lost 6; bases outside the gene matches: 7. The CDR3 has 16 amino acids. Germline CDR1 reads LGHNA; CDR2 reads YSLEER. The CDR3 region has the DNA TGCGCCAGCAGCCAAGATCGCGGGGGGACCTTCAATGAGCAGTTCTTC. This encodes CASSQDRGGTFNEQFF.

V and J are TRBV9 and TRBJ1-1; 9 nucleotides align to TRBD1. V gave up 3 bases and J gave up 6 bases; unmatched junction bases: 6. Germline CDR1 reads SGDLS; CDR2 reads YYNGEE. The CDR3 is 14 residues long. CDR3 DNA: TGTGCCAGCAGCGCGGGACAGGGAACCCCTGAAGCTTTCTTT. It codes for CASSAGQGTPEAFF. The full variable domain, its missing parts supplied by reference TRBV9 and TRBJ1-1, is DSGVTQTPKHLITATGQRVTLRCSPRSGDLSVYWYQQSLDQGLQFLIQYYNGEERAKGNILERFSAQQFPDLHSELNLSSLELGDSALYFCASSAGQGTPEAFFGQGTRLTVV.

The chain couples TRBV5-1 to TRBJ2-5; 8 nucleotides line up with TRBD1. The CDR3 totals 17 residues. J was trimmed by 2 bases and V by 0 bases; bases with no gene match: 9. CDR1 SGHRS and CDR2 YFSETQ come from the germline V gene. CDR3 in DNA: TGCGCCAGCAGCTTGGCAGCGACAGGGGACGGGCAAGAGACCCAGTACTTC. The encoded protein is CASSLAATGDGQETQYF.

The rearrangement links TRBV5-1 to TRBJ1-1; 7 bases line up with TRBD1. CDR3 length: 17 amino acids. Germline CDR1 is SGHRS and CDR2 is YFSETQ. With 2 bases clipped from V and 0 bases from J, the junction kept 10 bases outside the gene matches. CDR3 residues: CASSFSIGQEMNTEAFF. The CDR3, as DNA: TGCGCCAGCAGCTTTTCCATCGGACAGGAGATGAACACTGAAGCTTTCTTT.

The gene calls are TRBV27 and TRBJ2-7, with D maybe TRBD2 (7 bases). The CDR3 sequence is 16 residues long. V lost 6 bases and J lost 1, with 19 bases in between. Germline-derived CDR1 and CDR2 are MNHEY and SMNVEV (reference sequence). This chain's CDR3 is CASRTNGGAGSYEQYF. Written as DNA, the CDR3 is TGTGCCAGCAGAACGAATGGGGGGGCCGGGTCCTACGAGCAGTACTTC.

The J gene is TRBJ1-4, the V gene TRBV29-1, with a possible D match to TRBD1 (5 bases). The CDR3 runs 16 residues. From germline, CDR1 is SQVTM and CDR2 ANQGSEA. Trimming removed 2 bases at V and 10 bases at J, with 23 bases between. The CDR3 spells CSVEYGVGRGLGKLFF. The CDR3 DNA reads as TGCAGCGTTGAATATGGGGTTGGAAGGGGACTTGGAAAACTGTTTTTT.

This rearrangement joins TRBV12-5 to TRBJ2-3; weak D call: TRBD2 (5 bases). The CDR3 sequence is 14 residues long. Germline CDR1 reads LGHNT; CDR2 reads FRNRAP. Between the trimmed V and J ends, which lost 1 base and 6 bases, there was a span of 11 bases. CDR3 protein: CASGLDGRGDTQYF. Written as DNA, the CDR3 is TGTGCTAGTGGTTTGGATGGAAGAGGGGATACGCAGTATTTT.

The V call is TRBV5-6, the J call TRBJ2-7; D perhaps matches TRBD1 (6 bases). Between the trimmed V and J ends, which lost 4 bases and 1 base, there was a span of 15 bases. Germline CDR1 and CDR2: SGHDT and YYEEEE. The CDR3 runs 15 residues. The CDR3 DNA follows: TGTGCCAGCAGCCCGGACTTCGGACAGTCCTACGAGCAGTACTTC. Its translation: CASSPDFGQSYEQYF.

The chain uses TRBV6-5 and TRBJ2-3; TRBD1 is a possible D gene (5 bases). Trimming took off 1 base at V and 3 bases at J, with 8 bases between the two ends. Looked up from germline, CDR1 is MNHEY and CDR2 is SVGAGI. The CDR3 consists of 14 residues. The CDR3 reads CASSYYRGTDTQYF. The CDR3 region has the DNA TGTGCCAGCAGTTACTATAGGGGTACAGATACGCAGTATTTT.

V is TRBV5-6 and J is TRBJ1-2; 7 positions match TRBD1. The CDR3 is made up of 15 amino acids. Looked up from germline, CDR1 is SGHDT and CDR2 is YYEEEE. With 4 bases clipped from V and 7 bases from J, the junction kept 13 bases outside the gene matches. The CDR3 here is CASSLGPYRGGGYTF. CDR3 nucleotides: TGTGCCAGCAGCCTAGGTCCTTACAGGGGCGGTGGCTACACCTTC.

The rearrangement uses TRBV7-9 and TRBJ1-2, with TRBD1 matching over 7 bases. Germline lookup yields CDR1 SEHNR and CDR2 FQNEAQ (reference sequence). J gave up 1 base and V 1 base, and 3 bases lay outside the gene matches. The CDR3 consists of 15 residues. The CDR3 DNA follows: TGTGCCAGCAGCTTAGGGGGGGACAGTAACTATGGCTACACCTTC. It translates to CASSLGGDSNYGYTF.

The chain employs TRBV27 and TRBJ2-7; weak D call: TRBD1 (5 bases). The CDR3 sequence is 12 residues long. The germline gives CDR1 MNHEY, CDR2 SMNVEV (reference sequence). The germline V and J ends were trimmed by 7 bases and 4 bases, with 11 bases remaining between them. Written as DNA, the CDR3 is TGTGCCAGCATGGGGCCTACGTACGAGCAGTACTTC. This gives the protein CASMGPTYEQYF.

This chain links TRBV7-8 with TRBJ1-5; weak D call: TRBD1 (5 bases). The CDR3 is 17 amino acids. Trimming removed 1 base at V and 0 bases at J, with 13 bases between. Germline-derived CDR1 and CDR2 are SGHVS and FQNEAQ. The CDR3 DNA follows: TGTGCCAGCAGCTTAGAATGGACAAGATATAGCAATCAGCCCCAGCATTTT. Its protein product is CASSLEWTRYSNQPQHF. Full variable domain (remainder filled in from reference TRBV7-8 and TRBJ1-5): GAGVSQSPRYKVAKRGQDVALRCDPISGHVSLFWYQQALGQGPEFLTYFQNEAQLDKSGLPSDRFFAERPEGSVSTLKIQRTQQEDSAVYLCASSLEWTRYSNQPQHFGDGTRLSIL.

J is TRBJ1-2 and V is TRBV30, with a possible D match to TRBD1 (5 bases). The V end was cut by 1 base, the J end by 5 bases, with 11 bases between. The length of the CDR3 is 13 residues. The germline CDR1 and CDR2 sequences are GTSNPN and SVGIG (reference sequence). Here the CDR3 DNA reads TGTGCCTGGAGTGGGGGCCAGGGATATGGCTACACCTTC. Translating gives CAWSGGQGYGYTF.

This clone came up a few times. V gene TRBV5-6 combines with J gene TRBJ1-3; 8 bases are a match to TRBD1. There are 15 residues in the CDR3. Germline CDR1 is SGHDT and CDR2 is YYEEEE. Germline trimming cut 7 bases from V and 2 bases from J; bases unmatched to any gene: 8. DNA for the CDR3: TGTGCCAGCGGGTACAGGGGGTTGACTGGAAACACCATATATTTT. Translated: CASGYRGLTGNTIYF.

This clone was counted once. This chain connects TRBV7-6 to TRBJ1-2, with 12 bases aligning to TRBD1. The V segment lost 3 bases and the J segment 7 bases; nucleotides outside the gene matches: 12. Germline CDR1 and CDR2: SGHVS and FNYEAQ. The CDR3 covers 17 residues. The CDR3 coding sequence is TGTGCCAGCAGCTTTAGGAGGGAGGGACAGGGGGCTTTTGGCTACACCTTC. Translating it yields CASSFRREGQGAFGYTF.

CDR3 coding DNA: TGTGCCAGCAGCCCAGGGGACGGGAACACTGAAGCTTTCTTT. It yields the protein CASSPGDGNTEAFF. The V and J genes are TRBV5-4 and TRBJ1-1, with D possibly matching TRBD1 (6 bases). The V end was cut by 4 bases, the J end by 1 base, with 11 bases between. CDR3 length: 14 residues. Per the germline V gene, CDR1 is SGHNT and CDR2 is YYREEE (reference sequence).

The gene calls are TRBV9 and TRBJ2-1; unclear D gene. This CDR3 has 13 residues. The V end lost 2 bases, the J end lost 6 bases, and 9 bases lay between the germline ends. The germline gives CDR1 SGDLS, CDR2 YYNGEE. In DNA form, the CDR3 reads TGTGCCAGCAGCGTGTCCGGGTTCAATGAGCAGTTCTTC. Its translation is CASSVSGFNEQFF.

This clone was seen a handful of times. The rearrangement joins TRBV6-1 to TRBJ1-4; TRBD1 agrees at 7 bases. Germline V gene sequence: CDR1 MNHNS, CDR2 SASEGT. This CDR3 region has 15 residues. V shed 2 bases, J shed 8 bases, and the junction held 8 bases outside the gene matches. The CDR3 is CASSEIGGAQEKLFF. The CDR3, as DNA: TGTGCCAGCAGTGAAATAGGGGGCGCTCAGGAAAAACTGTTTTTT.

This clone has a handful of counts. V is TRBV19 and J is TRBJ2-2; D gene ambiguous. CDR1 is LNHDA, CDR2 SQIVND, per germline (reference sequence). Trimming stripped 6 bases from V and 3 bases from J, with 8 bases between. The CDR3 extends over 13 amino acids. The CDR3: CASSLPDTGELFF. In DNA form, the CDR3 reads TGTGCCAGTAGCCTTCCCGACACCGGGGAGCTGTTTTTT.

Details on this clone: Other DNA sequences within the sample encode an identical CDR3. The V and J genes are TRBV11-3 and TRBJ2-7; TRBD1 is a possible D gene (6 bases). CDR3 length: 13 amino acids. Germline values: CDR1 SGHNT, CDR2 YENEEA. V was cut by 3 bases and J by 1 base, with 7 bases left in between. DNA of the CDR3: TGTGCCAGCAGCTTGGACAGATCCTACGAGCAGTACTTC. It codes for CASSLDRSYEQYF.

This clone came up a few times. The V call is TRBV21-1, the J call TRBJ1-5; the D call TRBD1 from the table was never checked on the DNA. TRBV21-1 is a pseudogene segment. The CDR3 sequence is 13 residues long. The chain's CDR3 is CASIPGAVQPQHF. CDR3 DNA: TGTGCCAGCATACCAGGGGCGGTGCAGCCCCAGCATTTT.